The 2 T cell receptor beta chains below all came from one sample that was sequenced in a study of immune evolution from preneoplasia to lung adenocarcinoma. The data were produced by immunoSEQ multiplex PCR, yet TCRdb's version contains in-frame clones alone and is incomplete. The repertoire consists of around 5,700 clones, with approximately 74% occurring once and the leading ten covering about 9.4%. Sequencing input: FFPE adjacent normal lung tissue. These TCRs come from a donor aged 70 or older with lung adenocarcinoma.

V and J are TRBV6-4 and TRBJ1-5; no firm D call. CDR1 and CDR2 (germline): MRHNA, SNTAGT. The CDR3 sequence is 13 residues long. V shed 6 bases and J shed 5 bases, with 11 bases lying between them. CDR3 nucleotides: TGTGCCAGCAGCCTCGGACGGGATCAGCCCCAGCATTTT. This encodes CASSLGRDQPQHF.

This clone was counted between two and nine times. The CDR3 bases are TGTGCCAGCAGTGCCCGGGACTATGATAATTCACCCCTCCACTTT. Amino acids: CASSARDYDNSPLHF. This chain uses TRBV2 with TRBJ1-6; D is possibly TRBD1 (5 bases). Looked up from germline, CDR1 is SNHLY and CDR2 is FYNNEI. The CDR3 has 15 amino acids. V was shortened by 4 bases and J by 5 bases, with 12 bases between the two germline ends.